This is a list of T cell receptor beta chains from one sample in a study of blood T cell repertoires in COVID-19. Sequencing was performed with immunoSEQ multiplex PCR; in TCRdb, only in-frame clones are kept and a portion is missing. Of around 200,000 clones listed, approximately 87% were seen once; the top ten hold around 1%. Sequencing input: peripheral blood. All receptors derive from a woman between 18 and 29 years old who had recovered from COVID-19. CDR3s include the opening cysteine and the closing phenylalanine or tryptophan. The D gene is left open where the match is weak. Clone size is not always given. Where it is, it says once, few, many or a class for expanded clones.

v_call: TRBV29-1; clone_size: .; j_call: TRBJ1-2; d_call: .; cdr3_nt: TGCAGCGTTGCAGATACAAACTATGGCTACACCTTC; cdr3_aa: CSVADTNYGYTF
v_call: TRBV11-3; clone_size: .; j_call: TRBJ2-7; d_call: TRBD1; cdr3_nt: TGTGCCAGCAGCGGAACAGGGGGCTCTGGCGAGCAGTACTTC; cdr3_aa: CASSGTGGSGEQYF
v_call: TRBV7-2; clone_size: .; j_call: TRBJ2-7; d_call: TRBD2; cdr3_nt: TGTGCCAGCAGCTTCGGGGGGGGGCCTCCCTACGAGCAGTACTTC; cdr3_aa: CASSFGGGPPYEQYF
v_call: TRBV14; clone_size: .; j_call: TRBJ2-2; d_call: TRBD2; cdr3_nt: TGTGCCAGCAGCAAACCGGGACTAGCGGTTACCGGGGAGCTGTTTTTT; cdr3_aa: CASSKPGLAVTGELFF
v_call: TRBV25-1; clone_size: .; j_call: TRBJ1-1; d_call: TRBD1; cdr3_nt: TGTGCCAGCAGTGGCGACAGGGGTGAAGCTTTCTTT; cdr3_aa: CASSGDRGEAFF
v_call: TRBV18; clone_size: .; j_call: TRBJ2-6; d_call: TRBD1; cdr3_nt: TGTGCCAGCTCACCAGTGACAGGGGGTAACTCTGGGGCCAACGTCCTGACTTTC; cdr3_aa: CASSPVTGGNSGANVLTF
v_call: TRBV6-1; clone_size: .; j_call: TRBJ2-1; d_call: .; cdr3_nt: TGTGCCAGCAGTGAGACCCGAGGGTCCTACAATGAGCAGTTCTTC; cdr3_aa: CASSETRGSYNEQFF
v_call: TRBV19; clone_size: .; j_call: TRBJ2-1; d_call: TRBD1; cdr3_nt: TGTGCCAGTAGTACAGGGGGCTTTGAGAATGAGCAGTTCTTC; cdr3_aa: CASSTGGFENEQFF
v_call: TRBV7-9; clone_size: .; j_call: TRBJ2-7; d_call: .; cdr3_nt: TGTGCCAGCAGCTCCCTGGGGGGCGAGCAGTACTTC; cdr3_aa: CASSSLGGEQYF
v_call: TRBV3-1/TRBV3-2; clone_size: once; j_call: TRBJ2-7; d_call: .; cdr3_nt: TGTGCCAGCAGCCTACTTGGTGTGTACGAGCAGTACTTC; cdr3_aa: CASSLLGVYEQYF
v_call: TRBV7-8; clone_size: .; j_call: TRBJ2-2; d_call: .; cdr3_nt: TGTGCCAGCAGCTTAGTACAGGGCATCGGGGAGCTGTTTTTT; cdr3_aa: CASSLVQGIGELFF
v_call: TRBV15; clone_size: .; j_call: TRBJ2-3; d_call: .; cdr3_nt: TGTGCCACCAGCCCCAACAGGGGGGGGACAGATACGCAGTATTTT; cdr3_aa: CATSPNRGGTDTQYF
v_call: TRBV13; clone_size: .; j_call: TRBJ2-3; d_call: TRBD2; cdr3_nt: TGTGCCAGCAGTGGGACTATCACAGATACGCAGTATTTT; cdr3_aa: CASSGTITDTQYF
v_call: TRBV7-9; clone_size: .; j_call: TRBJ2-3; d_call: TRBD2; cdr3_nt: TGTGCCAGCAGCCTGGGGACTAGCGGAGCCACAGATACGCAGTATTTT; cdr3_aa: CASSLGTSGATDTQYF
v_call: TRBV25-1; clone_size: few; j_call: TRBJ2-6; d_call: .; cdr3_nt: TGTGCCAGCAGTGATTCGGGTATCTCTGGGGCCAACGTCCTGACTTTC; cdr3_aa: CASSDSGISGANVLTF
v_call: TRBV6-2/TRBV6-3; clone_size: .; j_call: TRBJ1-5; d_call: .; cdr3_nt: TGTGCCAGCAGTGACCCACAGGGCAATCAGCCCCAGCATTTT; cdr3_aa: CASSDPQGNQPQHF
v_call: TRBV6-6; clone_size: .; j_call: TRBJ1-1; d_call: .; cdr3_nt: TGTGCCAGCAGTCGGGACACCTCGGCTTTCTTT; cdr3_aa: CASSRDTSAFF
v_call: TRBV7-9; clone_size: .; j_call: TRBJ2-3; d_call: TRBD1; cdr3_nt: TGTGCCAGCAGCGCCCATAGCAACCGGGACAGGGCGACAGATACGCAGTATTTT; cdr3_aa: CASSAHSNRDRATDTQYF
v_call: TRBV9; clone_size: .; j_call: TRBJ1-1; d_call: TRBD1; cdr3_nt: TGTGCCAGCAGCGACGGGACAGGGAAAAGTGAAGCTTTCTTT; cdr3_aa: CASSDGTGKSEAFF
v_call: TRBV20-1; clone_size: .; j_call: TRBJ2-3; d_call: .; cdr3_nt: TGCAGTGCTAGTAGCGGTCCCACAGATACGCAGTATTTT; cdr3_aa: CSASSGPTDTQYF
v_call: TRBV6-5; clone_size: few; j_call: TRBJ1-6; d_call: .; cdr3_nt: TGTGCCAGCAGTTACCGTAGCTCCTATAATTCACCCCTCCACTTT; cdr3_aa: CASSYRSSYNSPLHF
v_call: TRBV18; clone_size: .; j_call: TRBJ1-5; d_call: .; cdr3_nt: TGTGCCAGCTCACCTGCAGGGAGGCAGCCCCAGCATTTT; cdr3_aa: CASSPAGRQPQHF
v_call: TRBV5-1; clone_size: .; j_call: TRBJ1-6; d_call: .; cdr3_nt: TGCGCCAGCAGTCGAGGGACCTATAATTCACCCCTCCACTTT; cdr3_aa: CASSRGTYNSPLHF
v_call: TRBV4-1; clone_size: .; j_call: TRBJ1-2; d_call: .; cdr3_nt: TGCGCCAGCAGCCAACTCTCGTCGGATGGCTACACCTTC; cdr3_aa: CASSQLSSDGYTF
v_call: TRBV10-2; clone_size: .; j_call: TRBJ1-4; d_call: .; cdr3_nt: TGCGCCAGCAGTGACCCAGGGTTGAGTGAAAAACTGTTTTTT; cdr3_aa: CASSDPGLSEKLFF
v_call: TRBV29-1; clone_size: .; j_call: TRBJ1-4; d_call: .; cdr3_nt: TGCAGCGTTGAAGGACCGGGGTCCAATGAAAAACTGTTTTTT; cdr3_aa: CSVEGPGSNEKLFF
v_call: TRBV6-6; clone_size: .; j_call: TRBJ1-1; d_call: TRBD1; cdr3_nt: TGTGCCAGCAGTCGACAGGGGGCATTAAGAAACACTGAAGCTTTCTTT; cdr3_aa: CASSRQGALRNTEAFF
v_call: TRBV4-2; clone_size: many; j_call: TRBJ2-6; d_call: TRBD1; cdr3_nt: TGTGCCAGCAGCCAGCTAGGACAGGGGGGCTCTGGGGCCAACGTCCTGACTTTC; cdr3_aa: CASSQLGQGGSGANVLTF
v_call: TRBV24-1; clone_size: .; j_call: TRBJ2-4; d_call: TRBD2; cdr3_nt: TGTGCCACCGAGGAGCGGGGGGAGGACATTCAGTACTTC; cdr3_aa: CATEERGEDIQYF
v_call: TRBV7-2; clone_size: .; j_call: TRBJ1-3; d_call: .; cdr3_nt: TGTGCCAGCAGCTTATCGGGGGGCTCTGGAAACACCATATATTTT; cdr3_aa: CASSLSGGSGNTIYF
v_call: TRBV6-5; clone_size: .; j_call: TRBJ2-7; d_call: TRBD1; cdr3_nt: TGTGCCAGCAGGGCAGGGGGATCCTACGAGCAGTACTTC; cdr3_aa: CASRAGGSYEQYF
v_call: TRBV6-1; clone_size: .; j_call: TRBJ1-2; d_call: .; cdr3_nt: TGTGCCAGCAGTGCCATCCCGACACAATTCTTAGGTGGCTACACCTTC; cdr3_aa: CASSAIPTQFLGGYTF
v_call: TRBV7-3; clone_size: few; j_call: TRBJ1-1; d_call: TRBD1; cdr3_nt: TGTGCCAGCAGCTTAACAGGGGGCGCGAACACTGAAGCTTTCTTT; cdr3_aa: CASSLTGGANTEAFF
v_call: TRBV19; clone_size: .; j_call: TRBJ1-1; d_call: TRBD1; cdr3_nt: TGTGCCAGTAGTAGATCTACAGGGGTGACTACTGAAGCTTTCTTT; cdr3_aa: CASSRSTGVTTEAFF
v_call: TRBV6-5; clone_size: .; j_call: TRBJ2-1; d_call: TRBD2; cdr3_nt: TGTGCCAGCAGTAAGCGGGAGGTGCACAATGAGCAGTTCTTC; cdr3_aa: CASSKREVHNEQFF
v_call: TRBV4-1; clone_size: .; j_call: TRBJ1-5; d_call: .; cdr3_nt: TGCGCCAGCAGCCGCATGGCGGGGCACGGTAGTCAGCCCCAGCATTTT; cdr3_aa: CASSRMAGHGSQPQHF
v_call: TRBV7-3; clone_size: .; j_call: TRBJ2-2; d_call: .; cdr3_nt: TGTGCCAGCAGCTTAAAAGAGAACGGCGGGGAGCTGTTTTTT; cdr3_aa: CASSLKENGGELFF
v_call: TRBV9; clone_size: .; j_call: TRBJ2-7; d_call: TRBD2; cdr3_nt: TGTGCCAGCAGCGTTTACGGGGGGGGTGCCGACGAGCAGTACTTC; cdr3_aa: CASSVYGGGADEQYF
v_call: TRBV9; clone_size: once; j_call: TRBJ2-2; d_call: TRBD1; cdr3_nt: TGTGCCAGCAGCCAGGGACAGGGCACGGCCGGGGAGCTGTTTTTT; cdr3_aa: CASSQGQGTAGELFF
v_call: TRBV7-8; clone_size: .; j_call: TRBJ2-3; d_call: .; cdr3_nt: TGTGCCAGCAGCTTAGCGAACAGAATAGATACGCAGTATTTT; cdr3_aa: CASSLANRIDTQYF
v_call: TRBV3-1/TRBV3-2; clone_size: .; j_call: TRBJ1-1; d_call: .; cdr3_nt: TGTGCCAGCAGCCAAGATACAGGGCCGGGCACTGAAGCTTTCTTT; cdr3_aa: CASSQDTGPGTEAFF
v_call: TRBV6-2/TRBV6-3; clone_size: .; j_call: TRBJ2-3; d_call: .; cdr3_nt: TGTGCCAGCAGTTACGCAGGAAGCACAGATACGCAGTATTTT; cdr3_aa: CASSYAGSTDTQYF
v_call: TRBV2; clone_size: .; j_call: TRBJ1-1; d_call: .; cdr3_nt: TGTGCCAGCAGTGAAGGACGGGGGATCACTGAAGCTTTCTTT; cdr3_aa: CASSEGRGITEAFF
v_call: TRBV6-2/TRBV6-3; clone_size: .; j_call: TRBJ2-3; d_call: TRBD2; cdr3_nt: TGTGCCAGCAGCCCCGGGACTAGGGATACGCAGTATTTT; cdr3_aa: CASSPGTRDTQYF
v_call: TRBV7-6; clone_size: .; j_call: TRBJ1-2; d_call: .; cdr3_nt: TGTGCCAGCAGTCCCAGCTTCGGAGGTGGCTACACCTTC; cdr3_aa: CASSPSFGGGYTF
v_call: TRBV5-4; clone_size: once; j_call: TRBJ1-3; d_call: TRBD1; cdr3_nt: TGTGCCAGCAGCACACAGACAGGGGTAAACACCATATATTTT; cdr3_aa: CASSTQTGVNTIYF
v_call: TRBV4-3; clone_size: .; j_call: TRBJ1-2; d_call: .; cdr3_nt: TGCGCCAGCAGCCAAGCCACAGCCTATGGCTACACCTTC; cdr3_aa: CASSQATAYGYTF
v_call: TRBV24-1; clone_size: .; j_call: TRBJ1-4; d_call: .; cdr3_nt: TGTGCCACCAGTGATGGAGAAGTTAATGAAAAACTGTTTTTT; cdr3_aa: CATSDGEVNEKLFF